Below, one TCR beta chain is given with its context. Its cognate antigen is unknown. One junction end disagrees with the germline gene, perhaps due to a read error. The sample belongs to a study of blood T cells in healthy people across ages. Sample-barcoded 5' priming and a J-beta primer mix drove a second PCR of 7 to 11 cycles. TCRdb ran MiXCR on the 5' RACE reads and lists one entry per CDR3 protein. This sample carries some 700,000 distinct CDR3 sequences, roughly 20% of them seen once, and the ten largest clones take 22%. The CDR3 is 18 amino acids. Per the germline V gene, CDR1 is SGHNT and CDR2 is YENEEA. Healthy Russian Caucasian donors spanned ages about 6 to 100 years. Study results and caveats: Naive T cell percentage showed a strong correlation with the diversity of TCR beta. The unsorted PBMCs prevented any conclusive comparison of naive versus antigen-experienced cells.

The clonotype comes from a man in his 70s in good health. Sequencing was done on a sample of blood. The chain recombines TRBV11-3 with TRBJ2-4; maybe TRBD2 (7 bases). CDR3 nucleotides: TGTGCCAGCAGCTTAGATCGCGGGGGCCTTGGTCCCAAAGACATTCAGTACTTC. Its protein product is CASSLDRGGLGPKDIQYF.